Each of the 23 T cell receptor beta chains below was sequenced from the same sample in a study of T cell responses to AZD1222 COVID-19 vaccine. Data came from immunoSEQ multiplex PCR; TCRdb stores just in-frame clones and leaves some out. Among some 110,000 clones listed, 75% to 90% were seen once. This specimen consisted of peripheral blood, obtained on day 0 of AZD1222 vaccination. Receptors were obtained from an adult in good health.

This chain links TRBV29-1 with TRBJ2-3; possible D gene TRBD2, 6 bases. Per the germline V gene, CDR1 is SQVTM and CDR2 is ANQGSEA. The CDR3 is 14 amino acids. Deletions cut 4 bases from V and 0 bases from J, with 11 bases between. Written as DNA, the CDR3 is TGCAGCGTTGTTTCCCGGGGGAGCACAGATACGCAGTATTTT. As protein: CSVVSRGSTDTQYF.

This clone has a single count. The CDR3, as DNA: TGTGCCAGCAGTTTTCTCATTCGTAGGGACACTAATCGGGGGCAGTACTTC. Amino acids: CASSFLIRRDTNRGQYF. The chain employs TRBV28 and TRBJ2-7; D possibly corresponds to TRBD1 (6 bases). The germline gives CDR1 MDHEN, CDR2 SYDVKM. Trimming left V 3 bases short and J 9 bases short, with 27 bases between. The CDR3 spans 17 residues.

The chain links TRBV5-1 to TRBJ1-1; 9 bases agree with TRBD1. The CDR3 spans 14 residues. Germline CDR1 SGHRS, CDR2 YFSETQ. The V gene end was trimmed by 3 bases and the J gene end by 6 bases; junction bases not matched to a gene: 6. The chain's CDR3 is CASSSDRGYPEAFF. For the CDR3, the DNA is TGCGCCAGCAGCTCGGACAGGGGTTACCCTGAAGCTTTCTTT.

This chain links TRBV6-5 with TRBJ1-1; tentatively, D is TRBD1 (6 bases). The CDR3 contains 15 residues. CDR1 and CDR2 from the germline V gene are MNHEY and SVGAGI. Trimming removed 3 bases from V and 4 bases from J, with 15 bases in between. The CDR3 is CASSYGWQGRTEAFF. As DNA, the CDR3 is TGTGCCAGCAGTTATGGTTGGCAGGGGCGCACTGAAGCTTTCTTT.

This chain joins TRBV9 and TRBJ2-2; 9 bases agree with TRBD2. The CDR3 sequence is 15 residues long. Per the germline V gene, CDR1 is SGDLS and CDR2 is YYNGEE. Losses at the gene ends were 0 bases for V and 5 bases for J; bases not matched to a gene: 2. The CDR3 loop reads CASSVGTSGTGELFF. In DNA, the CDR3 is TGTGCCAGCAGCGTAGGAACTAGCGGGACCGGGGAGCTGTTTTTT.

The gene calls are TRBV27 and TRBJ1-2; D call uncertain. The CDR3 spans 16 residues. Per the germline V gene, CDR1 is MNHEY and CDR2 is SMNVEV (reference sequence). Trimming left V 2 bases short and J 2 bases short, with 15 bases between. As DNA, the CDR3 is TGTGCCAGCAGTTTAAAAGGGAAAGCGACAAACTATGGCTACACCTTC. This translates into CASSLKGKATNYGYTF.

This sequence joins TRBV9 and TRBJ2-1; 7 bases map to TRBD2. CDR3 length: 18 residues. Germline loops: CDR1 SGDLS, CDR2 YYNGEE. With 0 bases clipped from V and 6 bases from J, the junction kept 15 bases outside the gene matches. The CDR3 spells CASSVAGAGEGHINEQFF. CDR3 DNA sequence: TGTGCCAGCAGCGTAGCCGGGGCGGGGGAGGGCCATATCAATGAGCAGTTCTTC.

The chain carries TRBV28 and TRBJ2-7; 7 bases match TRBD1. Germline V CDR1 and CDR2: MDHEN, SYDVKM. This CDR3 region has 19 residues. J was trimmed by 7 bases and V by 5 bases; bases with no gene match: 26. The CDR3 region has the DNA TGTGCCAGCAGTCCTACCCAAGTCCGGTTTGCATACCAGGGGGATGAGCAGTACTTC. It yields the protein CASSPTQVRFAYQGDEQYF.

The chain is built from TRBV21-1 and TRBJ1-3. TRBV21-1 is a pseudogene segment. The CDR3 runs to 15 residues. CDR3 sequence reads: CASSKDRVSGNTIYF. As DNA, the CDR3 is TGTGCCAGCAGCAAAGATAGGGTGTCAGGAAACACCATATATTTT.

The chain couples TRBV5-6 to TRBJ2-7; D possibly corresponds to TRBD2 (6 bases). Between the trimmed V and J ends, which lost 0 bases and 6 bases, there was a span of 7 bases. This CDR3 contains 12 residues. From germline, CDR1 is SGHDT and CDR2 YYEEEE. The chain's CDR3 is CASSLDGGEQYF. DNA for the CDR3: TGTGCCAGCAGCTTGGACGGGGGCGAGCAGTACTTC.

With regard to this clone: This same CDR3 is encoded by further DNA sequences in the sample. The rearrangement links TRBV27 to TRBJ1-1, with a weak D call TRBD1 (5 bases). V lost 3 bases and J 4 bases, leaving 6 bases between the germline ends. Per germline, CDR1 MNHEY and CDR2 SMNVEV (reference sequence). This CDR3 has 12 residues. The CDR3 DNA sequence: TGTGCCAGCAGTTTTAGGGGCACTGAAGCTTTCTTT. Translation gives CASSFRGTEAFF.

The chain has TRBV13 and TRBJ2-7; TRBD1 agrees at 12 bases. The V gene's germline CDR1 is PRHDT and CDR2 FYEKMQ (reference sequence). Trimming took 5 bases from V and 6 from J; bases not matched to a gene: 8. This CDR3 has 15 amino acids. In DNA, the CDR3 is TGTGCCAGCAGCCCACCGGGACAGGGGGCCCTCGAGCAGTACTTC. It is translated as CASSPPGQGALEQYF.

The rearrangement joins TRBV5-1 to TRBJ2-3; TRBD1 matches 9 bases. The CDR3 extends over 14 amino acids. V was clipped by 4 bases and J by 6 bases; unmatched bases: 6. Germline CDR1 reads SGHRS; CDR2 reads YFSETQ. The CDR3 DNA reads as TGCGCCAGCAGCGCGACAGGGGGAGGCGATACGCAGTATTTT. Translated: CASSATGGGDTQYF.

This clone showed up just once. The chain links TRBV7-2 to TRBJ2-5; possibly TRBD2 for D (6 bases). This CDR3 contains 15 residues. V dropped 5 bases and J dropped 1 base, with 14 bases sitting between them. CDR1 is SGHTA and CDR2 is FQGNSA in the germline V gene. The CDR3 coding sequence is TGTGCCAGCAGCCCGGAGGGCGTTTTCCAAGAGACCCAGTACTTC. Amino acids: CASSPEGVFQETQYF.

Here the CDR3 DNA reads TGTGCCAGCAGCCCTCACGAGGGACTAGCGCCCTTCACGAACACCGGGGAGCTGTTTTTT. Translating gives CASSPHEGLAPFTNTGELFF. The chain employs TRBV5-4 and TRBJ2-2; 10 nucleotides line up with TRBD2. V shed 4 bases and J 0 bases; nucleotides not matched to a gene: 15. CDR1 is SGHNT and CDR2 is YYREEE in the germline V gene (reference sequence). The CDR3 extends over 20 amino acids.

This clone showed up just a few times. The V call is TRBV7-8, the J call TRBJ2-7; D may be TRBD2 (7 bases). The V and J ends lost 1 base and 2 bases respectively, with 15 bases between them. The CDR3 spans 16 residues. CDR1 and CDR2 (germline): SGHVS, FQNEAQ. The CDR3 sequence: CASSLGEGGLAYEQYF. CDR3 in DNA: TGTGCCAGCAGCTTAGGAGAGGGGGGGCTTGCCTACGAGCAGTACTTC.

This chain uses TRBV4-3 with TRBJ1-2; the D is unclear. CDR3 length: 15 residues. Per germline, CDR1 LGHNA and CDR2 YSLEER. V was clipped by 1 base and J by 7 bases, with 16 bases between them. CDR3 coding DNA: TGCGCCAGCAGCCAAGTGGTTGGACCGCAGCGTGGCTACACCTTC. It yields the protein CASSQVVGPQRGYTF.

The chain combines TRBV24-1 with TRBJ2-1, with D perhaps matching TRBD1 (5 bases). The germline V gene has CDR1 KGHDR and CDR2 SFDVKD. Trimming cost V 4 bases and J 10 bases, with 10 bases left between them. This CDR3 contains 12 residues. CDR3 sequence: CATSDPGKEQFF. CDR3 nucleotide sequence: TGTGCCACCAGTGACCCAGGGAAAGAGCAGTTCTTC.

This rearrangement joins TRBV5-1 to TRBJ2-1; no firm D call. V lost 0 bases, J lost 7 bases, and 8 bases lay in between. The germline CDR1 and CDR2 sequences are SGHRS and YFSETQ. This CDR3 has 13 amino acids. The CDR3 DNA is TGCGCCAGCAGCTTGGGGAGTTCGAATGAGCAGTTCTTC. Encoded protein: CASSLGSSNEQFF.

This clone has just a few counts. The chain's CDR3 is CATSDLRERQGEDTQYF. As DNA, the CDR3 is TGTGCCACCAGTGATTTGCGCGAAAGACAGGGTGAAGATACGCAGTATTTT. The chain couples TRBV24-1 to TRBJ2-3, with 7 bases matching TRBD1. CDR1 is KGHDR, CDR2 SFDVKD, per germline. This CDR3 region has 17 residues. V shed 0 bases, J shed 5 bases, and the junction held 10 bases outside the gene matches.

The chain joins TRBV11-2 to TRBJ2-3; 9 bases match TRBD1. This CDR3 region has 15 residues. Germline CDR1 and CDR2: SGHAT and FQNNGV. V lost 5 bases to trimming and J lost 3 bases; unmatched junction nucleotides: 6. CDR3 sequence reads: CASSPGQGWTDTQYF. As DNA, the CDR3 is TGTGCCAGCAGCCCTGGACAGGGGTGGACAGATACGCAGTATTTT.

The V gene is TRBV5-8, the J gene TRBJ2-7, with 10 bases that match TRBD1. The CDR3 sequence is 14 residues long. CDR1 and CDR2 from the germline V gene are SGHTS and YDEGEE. V gave up 4 bases and J gave up 4 bases; unmatched junction bases: 5. This CDR3 is CASSRGTGEYEQYF. In DNA, the CDR3 is TGTGCCAGCAGCCGTGGGACAGGGGAGTACGAGCAGTACTTC.

The rearrangement links TRBV28 to TRBJ2-2, with D possibly TRBD1 on 6 matching bases. The ends were cut back, 4 bases at V and 7 bases at J, with 19 bases in the middle. Germline CDR1 and CDR2: MDHEN and SYDVKM. CDR3 length equals 16 residues. This chain's CDR3 is CASSYWDIRRNGELFF. The CDR3, as DNA: TGTGCCAGCAGTTACTGGGACATCCGGAGGAACGGGGAGCTGTTTTTT.